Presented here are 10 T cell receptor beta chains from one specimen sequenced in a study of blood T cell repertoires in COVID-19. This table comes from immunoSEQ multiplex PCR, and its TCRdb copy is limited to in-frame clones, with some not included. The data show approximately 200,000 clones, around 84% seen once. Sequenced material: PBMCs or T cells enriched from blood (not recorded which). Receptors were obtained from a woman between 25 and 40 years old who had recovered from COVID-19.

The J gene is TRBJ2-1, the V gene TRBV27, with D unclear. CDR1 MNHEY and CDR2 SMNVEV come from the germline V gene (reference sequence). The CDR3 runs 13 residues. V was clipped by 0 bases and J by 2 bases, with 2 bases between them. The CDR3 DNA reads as TGTGCCAGCAGTTTATCTACCTACAATGAGCAGTTCTTC. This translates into CASSLSTYNEQFF.

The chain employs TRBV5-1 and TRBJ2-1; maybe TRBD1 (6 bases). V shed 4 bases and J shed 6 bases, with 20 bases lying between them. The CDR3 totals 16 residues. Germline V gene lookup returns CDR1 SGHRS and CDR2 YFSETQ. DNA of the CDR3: TGCGCCAGCAGCATAACCGGGACAAGCACAGTCAATGAGCAGTTCTTC. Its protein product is CASSITGTSTVNEQFF.

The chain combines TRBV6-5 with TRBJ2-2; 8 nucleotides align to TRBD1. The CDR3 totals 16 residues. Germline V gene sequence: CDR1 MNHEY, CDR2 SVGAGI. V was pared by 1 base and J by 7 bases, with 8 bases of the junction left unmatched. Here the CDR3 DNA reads TGTGCCAGCAGTTACTATCCGGACAGGGCGGTCGGGGAGCTGTTTTTT. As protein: CASSYYPDRAVGELFF.

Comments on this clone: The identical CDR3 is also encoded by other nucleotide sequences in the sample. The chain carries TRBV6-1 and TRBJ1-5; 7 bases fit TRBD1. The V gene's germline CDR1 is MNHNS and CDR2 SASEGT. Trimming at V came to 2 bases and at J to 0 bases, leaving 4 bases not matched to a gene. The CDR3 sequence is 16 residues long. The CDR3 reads CASSEWTGTSNQPQHF. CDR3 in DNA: TGTGCCAGCAGTGAATGGACAGGAACTAGCAATCAGCCCCAGCATTTT.

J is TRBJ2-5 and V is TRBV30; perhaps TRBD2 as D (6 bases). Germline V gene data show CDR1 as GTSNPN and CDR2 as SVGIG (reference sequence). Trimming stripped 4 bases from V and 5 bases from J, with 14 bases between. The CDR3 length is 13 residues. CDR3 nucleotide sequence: TGTGCCTGGAATGCTCGGGCGGGGGAGACCCAGTACTTC. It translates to CAWNARAGETQYF. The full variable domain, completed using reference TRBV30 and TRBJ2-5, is SQTIHQWPATLVQPVGSPLSLECTVEGTSNPNLYWYRQAAGRGLQLLFYSVGIGQISSEVPQNLSASRPQDRQFILSSKKLLLSDSGFYLCAWNARAGETQYFGPGTRLLVL.

CDR3 bases: TGTGCCAGCAGTTTTGGAACACCACGGGACTATGGCTACACCTTC. It codes for CASSFGTPRDYGYTF. The chain combines TRBV27 with TRBJ1-2; D is uncertain. Per the germline V gene, CDR1 is MNHEY and CDR2 is SMNVEV (reference sequence). V shed 3 bases and J shed 3 bases, with 14 bases lying between them. CDR3 length equals 15 residues.

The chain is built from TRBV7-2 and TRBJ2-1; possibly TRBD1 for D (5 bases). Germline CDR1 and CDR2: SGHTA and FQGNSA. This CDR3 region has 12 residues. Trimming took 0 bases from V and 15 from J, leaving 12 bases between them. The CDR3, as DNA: TGTGCCAGCAGCTTAGCAGACAGTAAGGGGTTCTTC. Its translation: CASSLADSKGFF.

CDR3 region: CASSNSNSNYGYTF. The DNA for the CDR3 is TGTGCCAGCAGCAACAGTAATTCTAACTATGGCTACACCTTC. This sequence joins TRBV6-5 and TRBJ1-2; D gene ambiguous. Germline assignment: CDR1 MNHEY and CDR2 SVGAGI. Trimming left V 6 bases short and J 0 bases short, with 11 bases between. The CDR3 covers 14 residues.

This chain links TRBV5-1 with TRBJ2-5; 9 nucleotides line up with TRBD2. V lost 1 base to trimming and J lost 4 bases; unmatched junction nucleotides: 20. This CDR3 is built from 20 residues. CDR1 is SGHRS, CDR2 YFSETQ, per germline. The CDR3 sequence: CASSLTLPRLAGGGGETQYF. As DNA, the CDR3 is TGCGCCAGCAGCTTGACACTCCCACGGCTCGCGGGAGGGGGTGGAGAGACCCAGTACTTC.

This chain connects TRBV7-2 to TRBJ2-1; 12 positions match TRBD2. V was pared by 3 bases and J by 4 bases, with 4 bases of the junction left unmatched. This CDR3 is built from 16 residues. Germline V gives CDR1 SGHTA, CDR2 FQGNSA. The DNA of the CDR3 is TGTGCCAGCAGCTTCCCTGGGACTAGCGGGTACAATGAGCAGTTCTTC. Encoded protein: CASSFPGTSGYNEQFF.